Below, one T cell receptor beta chain is given with its context. As yet, its antigen is unknown. These data belong to a study of T cell responses to AZD1222 COVID-19 vaccine. Whole-study findings and limits: Per reports, nearly half of all spike-specific TCRs target regions that are unmutated in variants. After the peak T cell response, and only then, were repertoires sampled. At baseline, seropositivity was found in only 5 to 7 AZD1222 recipients. Regions 160-218 and 743-854 dominated among vaccine-associated CD4 TCRs spanning spike.

Trimming left V 0 bases short and J 0 bases short, with 5 bases between. Per the germline V gene, CDR1 is KGHDR and CDR2 is SFDVKD. This CDR3 comprises 15 residues. TCRdb keeps only in-frame clones here, not all; method: immunoSEQ multiplex PCR. The table lists 120,000 to 150,000 clones, about 89% of them singletons. This specimen was peripheral blood, taken 28 days after the second dose of the MenACWY control vaccine. The V gene is TRBV24-1, the J gene TRBJ2-1; D is uncertain. The sequence was obtained from an adult who received the MenACWY meningococcal vaccine as a control. CDR3 nucleotide sequence: TGTGCCACCAGTGATTTGGCGGTCTCCTACAATGAGCAGTTCTTC. Protein product: CATSDLAVSYNEQFF.